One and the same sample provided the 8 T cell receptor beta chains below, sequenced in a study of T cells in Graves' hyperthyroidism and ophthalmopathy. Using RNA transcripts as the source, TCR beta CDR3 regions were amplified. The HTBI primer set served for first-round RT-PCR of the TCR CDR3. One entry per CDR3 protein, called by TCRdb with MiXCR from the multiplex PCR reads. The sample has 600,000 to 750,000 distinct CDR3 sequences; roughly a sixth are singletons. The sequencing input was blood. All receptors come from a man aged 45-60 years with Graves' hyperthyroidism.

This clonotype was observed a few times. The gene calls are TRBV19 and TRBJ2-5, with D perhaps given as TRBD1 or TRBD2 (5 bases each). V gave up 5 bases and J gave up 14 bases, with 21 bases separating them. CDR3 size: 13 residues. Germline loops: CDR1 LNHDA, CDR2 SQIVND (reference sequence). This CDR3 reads CASSPTGDAKIYF. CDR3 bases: TGTGCCAGTAGTCCTACCGGGGACGCGAAGATTTACTTC.

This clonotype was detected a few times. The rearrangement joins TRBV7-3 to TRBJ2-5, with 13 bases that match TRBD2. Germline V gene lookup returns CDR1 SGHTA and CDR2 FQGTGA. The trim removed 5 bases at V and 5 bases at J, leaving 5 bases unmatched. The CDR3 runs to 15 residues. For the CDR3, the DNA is TGTGCCAGCAGCCCCGGGACTAGCGGGACCGAGACCCAGTACTTC. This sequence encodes CASSPGTSGTETQYF.

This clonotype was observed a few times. The CDR3 DNA reads as TGTGCCAGCAGCCTCCGGGACGGGTTCTCCTACGAGCAGTACTTC. It is translated as CASSLRDGFSYEQYF. The J gene is TRBJ2-7, the V gene TRBV11-1; D might be TRBD1 or TRBD2, each matching 5 bases. The CDR3 length is 15 residues. With 5 bases removed from V and 0 bases from J, the gap between germline ends came to 14 bases. CDR1 is SGHAT, CDR2 FQDESV, per germline (reference sequence).

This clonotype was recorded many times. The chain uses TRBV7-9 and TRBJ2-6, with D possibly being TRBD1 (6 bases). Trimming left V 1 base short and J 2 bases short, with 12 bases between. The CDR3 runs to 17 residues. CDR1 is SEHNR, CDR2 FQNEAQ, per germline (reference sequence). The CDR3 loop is CASSLGDRKTGANVLTF. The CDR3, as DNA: TGTGCCAGCAGCTTAGGTGACAGGAAGACTGGGGCCAACGTCCTGACTTTC.

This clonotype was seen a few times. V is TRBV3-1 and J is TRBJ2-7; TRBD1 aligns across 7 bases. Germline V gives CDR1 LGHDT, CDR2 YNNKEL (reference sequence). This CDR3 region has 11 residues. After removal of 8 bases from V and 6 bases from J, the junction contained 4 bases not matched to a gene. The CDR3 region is CASGDRVEQYF. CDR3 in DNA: TGTGCCAGCGGAGACAGGGTCGAGCAGTACTTC.

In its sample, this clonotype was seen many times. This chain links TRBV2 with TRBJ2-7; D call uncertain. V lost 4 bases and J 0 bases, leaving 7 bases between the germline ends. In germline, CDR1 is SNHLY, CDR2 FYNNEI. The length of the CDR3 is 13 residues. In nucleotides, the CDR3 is TGTGCCAGCAGTGGAAACCTCTCCTACGAGCAGTACTTC. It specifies CASSGNLSYEQYF.

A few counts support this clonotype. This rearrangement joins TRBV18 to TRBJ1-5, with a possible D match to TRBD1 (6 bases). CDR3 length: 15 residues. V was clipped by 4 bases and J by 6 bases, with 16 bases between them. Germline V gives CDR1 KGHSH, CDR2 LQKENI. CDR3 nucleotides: TGTGCCAGCTCACAGTCGGACAGTCGGGGTCAGCCCCAGCATTTT. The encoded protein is CASSQSDSRGQPQHF.

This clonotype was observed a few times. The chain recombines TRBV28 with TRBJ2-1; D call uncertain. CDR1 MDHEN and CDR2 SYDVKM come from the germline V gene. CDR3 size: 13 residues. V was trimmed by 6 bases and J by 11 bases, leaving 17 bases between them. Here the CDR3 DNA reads TGTGCCAGCAGGTTTCCGGCGACTCCTAAGCAGTTCTTC. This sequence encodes CASRFPATPKQFF.